This T cell receptor (beta chain) emerged from a study of blood T cell repertoires in COVID-19 (TCRdb year 2020). Looking at the study overall: The collaborator samples originated in the United States, Italy and Spain and spanned the acute and convalescent phases of COVID-19. Subjects who had been exposed to COVID-19, were actively infected with it, or had recovered from it provided the deeply sampled blood TCRbeta repertoires that made up the dataset. Where available, HLA class I and class II types were obtained from metadata supplied by the sample provider rather than from assay-based typing. Nearly every sample came with metadata listing a de-identified subject ID, COVID-19 status, age in years and sex. The prospective study material was composed of cDNA or gDNA derived from T cells, B-cell-depleted T cells, or PBMCs. The repertoires were released in a freely available public database meant as a resource for research on the immune response to SARS-CoV-2. Samples were obtained from the ongoing ImmuneRACE study (first 160 participants) and from some 1,300 subjects provided by 6 global collaborators. What the work shows at the level of the full study, not this receptor alone: Clinical and demographic metadata were provided uncurated, with the amount varying by source and participant.

TCRbeta CDR3 regions were amplified from genomic DNA by means of the immunoSEQ Assay, a bias-controlled multiplex PCR. The study's processing was this. Nucleated cell counts per sample were estimated from amplification of reference gene primers within the assay. To quantify the absolute abundance of each unique TCRbeta CDR3 rearrangement, sequence reads were collapsed and filtered. For each sample, productive Simpson clonality was calculated as the square root of Simpson's diversity index over productive rearrangements. TCRdb re-hosts the immuneACCESS table, in-frame sequences only. Its copies lack some clones; in the studies checked, an unresolved V gene accounts for under half of them, and the cause for the rest is not known. V and J calls and clone size follow that table, whereas D and trimming were derived from the DNA. The sample table lists approximately 77,000 clones, approximately 90% of them with a count of one. Jointly, the top ten make up 2% of the sample.

The CDR3, from cysteine to phenylalanine, totals 17 residues. Here the CDR3 DNA is all that survives: 51 bases in frame from base 1. The V end gives up 3 bases and the J end 1 base, leaving 15 bases in the junction not matched to a gene. From a lookup of the germline V gene (reference sequence), CDR1 and CDR2 are DFQATT and SNEGSKA. Collaborating institutions collected whole blood in K2EDTA tubes following their own protocols. For TCRbeta analysis, collaborator samples were shipped as frozen whole blood, as isolated PBMCs, or as DNA extracted from either sample type. For this clone: Its target antigen remains unknown. The sample holds no much larger clone one base away, and base qualities are not on file.

The chain links TRBV20-1 with TRBJ2-7, with 7 bases aligning to TRBD2. This clonotype originated in a man younger than 45 with acute or convalescent COVID-19. Sequencing used peripheral blood. The CDR3 reads CSASEVRASGQSYEQYF. In nucleotide form, the sequence is TGCAGTGCTAGTGAAGTTCGAGCTAGCGGCCAATCCTACGAGCAGTACTTC.